The clone carrying this TCR beta chain was found a few times. What it binds is unknown. This sample was included in a study of beta chain features in type 1 diabetes. Points from the study as a whole: In comparison with healthy donors, patients had naive, central memory and Treg TCRB repertoires that appeared more similar.

The CDR3 spans 16 residues. CDR1 is LGHNA and CDR2 is YNFKEQ in the germline V gene. With 6 bases clipped from V and 4 bases from J, the junction kept 10 bases outside the gene matches. What was sequenced were expressed TCRB transcripts, since all of the isolated RNA had been reverse transcribed. Here immunoSEQ multiplex PCR was the method, and the copy in TCRdb shows in-frame clones only, minus some. The sample includes some 200,000 clones, 9.5% to 13% of them seen just once. The chain links TRBV4-2 to TRBJ2-1, with 9 positions matching TRBD2. Sequenced input: central memory CD4+ T cells from blood. This sequence originates from a man between 18 and 29 years old in good health. CDR3 region: CASSQEWREGYNEQFF. CDR3 coding DNA: TGTGCCAGCAGTCAGGAGTGGCGGGAGGGTTACAATGAGCAGTTCTTC.